A single sample gave rise to the 28 T cell receptor beta chains below, sequenced in a study of blood T cell repertoires in COVID-19. Some clones are missing from TCRdb's copy, which holds only in-frame ones; the method was immunoSEQ multiplex PCR. Of some 140,000 clones detected, roughly three quarters appear once; the ten largest clones hold around 5%. Sample: peripheral blood. These receptors were taken from a woman aged 70 to 79 with COVID-19, enrolled during active disease.

The chain combines TRBV7-9 with TRBJ2-3; D gene ambiguous. The CDR3 spans 15 residues. Trimming took off 1 base at V and 0 bases at J, with 8 bases between the two ends. In germline, CDR1 is SEHNR, CDR2 FQNEAQ (reference sequence). The CDR3 here is CASSLDFQSTDTQYF. The CDR3 coding sequence is TGTGCCAGCAGCTTAGATTTCCAGAGCACAGATACGCAGTATTTT.

The rearrangement joins TRBV6-5 to TRBJ1-2, with D possibly matching TRBD1 (5 bases). CDR3 length: 13 residues. With 9 bases removed from V and 5 bases from J, the gap between germline ends came to 16 bases. CDR1 is MNHEY and CDR2 is SVGAGI in the germline V gene. The CDR3 DNA is TGTGCCAGTTCCCAGGGAGGGCGGTATGGCTACACCTTC. Translation gives CASSQGGRYGYTF.

The chain couples TRBV6-4 to TRBJ1-6; D call uncertain. The germline V and J ends were trimmed by 8 bases and 1 base, with 6 bases remaining between them. Germline loops: CDR1 MRHNA, CDR2 SNTAGT. The CDR3 sequence is 13 residues long. The CDR3 loop reads CASGGSYNSPLHF. The CDR3 DNA follows: TGTGCCAGCGGCGGTTCCTATAATTCACCCCTCCACTTT.

V gene TRBV19 combines with J gene TRBJ2-2, with 11 positions matching TRBD2. V lost 4 bases, J lost 1 base, and 2 bases stayed unmatched. This CDR3 comprises 16 residues. Germline CDR1 reads LNHDA; CDR2 reads SQIVND (reference sequence). The CDR3 DNA reads TGTGCCAGTAGTACCCTAGCGGGGGGGAACACCGGGGAGCTGTTTTTT. Its translation: CASSTLAGGNTGELFF. Combining the CDR3 with reference TRBV19 and TRBJ2-2 gives the whole variable domain DGGITQSPKYLFRKEGQNVTLSCEQNLNHDAMYWYRQDPGQGLRLIYYSQIVNDFQKGDIAEGYSVSREKKESFPLTVTSAQKNPTAFYLCASSTLAGGNTGELFFGEGSRLTVL.

V is TRBV5-8 and J is TRBJ2-3; TRBD2 might be the D (6 bases). Between the trimmed V and J ends, which lost 0 bases and 3 bases, there was a span of 11 bases. Germline CDR1 reads SGHTS; CDR2 reads YDEGEE. The CDR3 spans 15 residues. The CDR3 sequence: CASSLGLGRTDTQYF. The DNA of the CDR3 is TGTGCCAGCAGCTTGGGACTTGGGAGGACAGATACGCAGTATTTT.

The chain carries TRBV5-1 and TRBJ1-5; the D gene is possibly TRBD1 (5 bases). The length of the CDR3 is 14 residues. The V end lost 5 bases, the J end lost 4 bases, and 13 bases lay between the germline ends. Germline CDR1 SGHRS, CDR2 YFSETQ. CDR3 loop: CASSPSGGNQPQHF. The CDR3, as DNA: TGCGCCAGCAGTCCAAGTGGGGGGAATCAGCCCCAGCATTTT.

The genes are TRBV7-9 and TRBJ1-2, with TRBD1 as a possible D gene (6 bases). The CDR3 length is 12 residues. V was pared by 3 bases and J by 8 bases, with 10 bases between. Germline values: CDR1 SEHNR, CDR2 FQNEAQ (reference sequence). For the CDR3, the DNA is TGTGCCAGCAGCTTGGGACAAAGAGGCTACACCTTC. Amino acid sequence: CASSLGQRGYTF. The entire variable domain, with the rest obtained from reference TRBV7-9 and TRBJ1-2, is as follows: DTGVSQNPRHKITKRGQNVTFRCDPISEHNRLYWYRQTLGQGPEFLTYFQNEAQLEKSRLLSDRFSAERPKGSFSTLEIQRTEQGDSAMYLCASSLGQRGYTFGSGTRLTVV.

The rearrangement joins TRBV19 to TRBJ2-2, with 7 bases lining up with TRBD2. This CDR3 has 18 residues. Germline V lookup: CDR1 LNHDA, CDR2 SQIVND (reference sequence). The V segment lost 5 bases and the J segment 4 bases; nucleotides outside the gene matches: 16. CDR3 amino acids: CASSRFIGGSRGTGELFF. The CDR3 nucleotides read TGTGCCAGTAGTCGCTTCATCGGGGGGTCGAGGGGCACCGGGGAGCTGTTTTTT.

The chain links TRBV18 to TRBJ1-1; D remains ambiguous. Trimming cost V 3 bases and J 4 bases, with 12 bases left between them. The germline V gene has CDR1 KGHSH and CDR2 LQKENI. CDR3 length equals 14 residues. The CDR3 DNA reads as TGTGCCAGCTCACCGGGTCTTGCGGGCACTGAAGCTTTCTTT. Translation: CASSPGLAGTEAFF.

This clone has only a few counts. V gene TRBV27 combines with J gene TRBJ1-1; possibly TRBD1 for D (5 bases). Trimming took off 8 bases at V and 5 bases at J, with 21 bases between the two ends. Germline V gives CDR1 MNHEY, CDR2 SMNVEV (reference sequence). The CDR3 runs to 15 residues. Here the CDR3 reads CASLPGGQGVTEAFF. In nucleotides, the CDR3 is TGTGCCAGCCTCCCCGGCGGACAAGGGGTGACTGAAGCTTTCTTT.

The rearrangement joins TRBV2 to TRBJ2-7, with a tentative D call TRBD1 (6 bases). CDR3 length: 12 residues. With 8 bases removed from V and 3 bases from J, the gap between germline ends came to 11 bases. The germline V gene has CDR1 SNHLY and CDR2 FYNNEI. In DNA form, the CDR3 reads TGTGCCAGCGACCAAGGGGGCTACGAGCAGTACTTC. Translation gives CASDQGGYEQYF.

The chain is built from TRBV6-1 and TRBJ2-7; a weak D match, TRBD2 (5 bases). The CDR3 has 14 amino acids. Trimming stripped 6 bases from V and 7 bases from J, with 19 bases between. The germline CDR1 and CDR2 sequences are MNHNS and SASEGT. Here the CDR3 reads CASSRSGGFGEQYF. In DNA, the CDR3 is TGTGCCAGCAGCCGAAGCGGAGGCTTCGGAGAGCAGTACTTC.

The rearrangement uses TRBV20-1 and TRBJ1-3; tentatively, D is TRBD1 (6 bases). The CDR3 has 14 residues. The germline V and J ends were trimmed by 3 bases and 0 bases, with 9 bases remaining between them. CDR1 is DFQATT, CDR2 SNEGSKA, per germline (reference sequence). The CDR3 region has the DNA TGCAGTGCTAGTAAAGGGGGCTCTGGAAACACCATATATTTT. This gives the protein CSASKGGSGNTIYF.

The V call is TRBV5-6, the J call TRBJ1-3, with D possibly TRBD1 on 5 matching bases. Trimming left V 0 bases short and J 0 bases short, with 10 bases between. The CDR3 runs 16 residues. The V gene's germline CDR1 is SGHDT and CDR2 YYEEEE. CDR3 region: CASSLGYRNSGNTIYF. In DNA, the CDR3 is TGTGCCAGCAGCTTGGGGTACAGGAACTCTGGAAACACCATATATTTT.

The table lists this clone with a few counts. The chain carries TRBV4-1 and TRBJ2-2; D gene unclear. The V gene's germline CDR1 is MGHRA and CDR2 YSYEKL. The CDR3 extends over 14 amino acids. Trimming took 0 bases from V and 5 from J, leaving 7 bases between them. The CDR3 bases are TGCGCCAGCAGCCAAGATATGAGAACCGGGGAGCTGTTTTTT. This gives the protein CASSQDMRTGELFF.

This clone was found a few times. The chain combines TRBV7-8 with TRBJ1-3; 7 positions agree with TRBD1. V was clipped by 4 bases and J by 0 bases; unmatched bases: 6. Germline V gives CDR1 SGHVS, CDR2 FQNEAQ. The CDR3 length is 16 residues. The CDR3 DNA reads TGTGCCAGCAGCTCACAAACAGGGGCCTCTGGAAACACCATATATTTT. Its translation is CASSSQTGASGNTIYF.

This sequence joins TRBV3-1 (or the pseudogene TRBV3-2) and TRBJ1-4, with 7 bases aligning to TRBD1. The CDR3 spans 14 residues. Looked up from germline, CDR1 is LGHDT and CDR2 is YNNKEL (reference sequence). With 4 bases clipped from V and 3 bases from J, the junction kept 2 bases outside the gene matches. CDR3 in amino acids: CASSPGTANEKLFF. CDR3 sequence (DNA): TGTGCCAGCAGCCCGGGGACAGCTAATGAAAAACTGTTTTTT.

This rearrangement joins TRBV3-1 (or the pseudogene TRBV3-2) to TRBJ2-7, with TRBD1 identical over 9 bases. The length of the CDR3 is 18 residues. V trimming: 1 base; J trimming: 4 bases; junction bases outside the gene matches: 14. Germline-derived CDR1 and CDR2 are LGHDT and YNNKEL (reference sequence). CDR3 coding DNA: TGTGCCAGCAGCCAAGGATTGCAGGGCTTACAGGGGGCGTACGAGCAGTACTTC. It encodes CASSQGLQGLQGAYEQYF.

This chain connects TRBV2 to TRBJ1-2, with D tentatively TRBD1 (6 bases). Germline loops: CDR1 SNHLY, CDR2 FYNNEI. This CDR3 region has 14 residues. V was clipped by 2 bases and J by 9 bases, with 16 bases between them. The CDR3 region has the DNA TGTGCCAGCAGTGAACAAGGGGGACCAAACCGCTACACCTTC. Translation: CASSEQGGPNRYTF.

The gene calls are TRBV2 and TRBJ2-1, with D tentatively TRBD2 (5 bases). Germline CDR1 is SNHLY and CDR2 is FYNNEI. The V gene lost 8 bases and the J gene lost 0 bases, with 14 bases spanning the gap. The CDR3 runs 15 residues. Here the CDR3 reads CASVEGDSSYNEQFF. CDR3 DNA sequence: TGTGCCAGCGTCGAGGGCGATAGCTCCTACAATGAGCAGTTCTTC. The whole variable domain, filled in from reference TRBV2 and TRBJ2-1, reads EPEVTQTPSHQVTQMGQEVILRCVPISNHLYFYWYRQILGQKVEFLVSFYNNEISEKSEIFDDQFSVERPDGSNFTLKIRSTKLEDSAMYFCASVEGDSSYNEQFFGPGTRLTVL.

This clone showed up just a few times. This rearrangement joins TRBV7-2 to TRBJ2-2, with 10 bases fitting TRBD1. CDR1 and CDR2 (germline): SGHTA, FQGNSA. The CDR3 contains 14 residues. After removal of 10 bases from V and 4 bases from J, the junction contained 6 bases not matched to a gene. The CDR3 region has the DNA TGTGCCACCAGGACAGGGGGGATCACCGGGGAGCTGTTTTTT. This encodes CATRTGGITGELFF.

The rearrangement uses TRBV7-9 and TRBJ2-1; TRBD2 matches at 9 bases. V shed 3 bases and J 5 bases; nucleotides not matched to a gene: 14. CDR1 and CDR2 (germline): SEHNR, FQNEAQ (reference sequence). The CDR3 is made up of 18 amino acids. This CDR3 is CASSFPPGRGGGDNEQFF. DNA of the CDR3: TGTGCCAGCAGCTTCCCCCCAGGCCGCGGGGGGGGTGACAATGAGCAGTTCTTC.

The chain joins TRBV28 to TRBJ1-5; 7 bases are shared with TRBD1. The trim removed 7 bases at V and 2 bases at J, leaving 8 bases unmatched. This CDR3 has 15 amino acids. The germline V gene has CDR1 MDHEN and CDR2 SYDVKM. This chain's CDR3 is CASTGTRGRNQPQHF. The CDR3 nucleotides read TGTGCCAGCACCGGGACGAGGGGGCGCAATCAGCCCCAGCATTTT.

V is TRBV28 and J is TRBJ2-7, with 7 bases aligning to TRBD1. This CDR3 has 16 amino acids. In germline, CDR1 is MDHEN, CDR2 SYDVKM. J lost 6 bases, V lost 6 bases, and 17 bases had no gene match. The CDR3 sequence is CASSPPVRQGRREQYF. CDR3 nucleotide sequence: TGTGCCAGCAGCCCCCCGGTACGACAGGGTAGGCGCGAGCAGTACTTC. Full variable domain (missing parts from reference TRBV28 and TRBJ2-7): DVKVTQSSRYLVKRTGEKVFLECVQDMDHENMFWYRQDPGLGLRLIYFSYDVKMKEKGDIPEGYSVSREKKERFSLILESASTNQTSMYLCASSPPVRQGRREQYFGPGTRLTVT.

This chain links TRBV7-2 with TRBJ2-3, with D perhaps TRBD1 (6 bases). Germline V gene data show CDR1 as SGHTA and CDR2 as FQGNSA. This CDR3 spans 16 amino acids. The ends were cut back, 4 bases at V and 10 bases at J, with 24 bases in the middle. In nucleotides, the CDR3 is TGTGCCAGCAGCTCCGCCCTCGACAGGCCCAGGGACGCGCAGTATTTT. Protein product: CASSSALDRPRDAQYF. Based on the CDR3 plus reference TRBV7-2 and TRBJ2-3, the full variable domain is GAGVSQSPSNKVTEKGKDVELRCDPISGHTALYWYRQSLGQGLEFLIYFQGNSAPDKSGLPSDRFSAERTGGSVSTLTIQRTQQEDSAVYLCASSSALDRPRDAQYFGPGTRLTVL.

The chain joins TRBV14 to TRBJ1-2; no clear D gene. Looked up from germline, CDR1 is SGHDN and CDR2 is FVKESK. This CDR3 region has 14 residues. Trimming took 4 bases from V and 1 from J, leaving 10 bases between them. The CDR3 reads CASSRLGYNYGYTF. In DNA form, the CDR3 reads TGTGCCAGCAGCCGGCTCGGGTATAACTATGGCTACACCTTC. The full variable domain, with the rest looked up from reference TRBV14 and TRBJ1-2, is EAGVTQFPSHSVIEKGQTVTLRCDPISGHDNLYWYRRVMGKEIKFLLHFVKESKQDESGMPNNRFLAERTGGTYSTLKVQPAELEDSGVYFCASSRLGYNYGYTFGSGTRLTVV.

This chain uses TRBV30 with TRBJ1-6, with 9 bases fitting TRBD1. The germline V gene encodes CDR1 GTSNPN and CDR2 SVGIG (reference sequence). V dropped 1 base and J dropped 7; count of bases not matched to a gene: 5. CDR3 length: 15 residues. The CDR3 spells CAWSAPGTGNSPLHF. The CDR3 DNA sequence: TGTGCCTGGAGTGCCCCCGGGACAGGGAATTCACCCCTCCACTTT.

This chain links TRBV14 with TRBJ2-7; TRBD2 is a possible D gene (6 bases). CDR1 SGHDN and CDR2 FVKESK come from the germline V gene. CDR3 length: 14 amino acids. Deletions cut 8 bases from V and 6 bases from J, with 20 bases between. This chain's CDR3 is CASAGFRGSGEQYF. The CDR3, as DNA: TGTGCCAGCGCCGGTTTCCGGGGGAGTGGCGAGCAGTACTTC.